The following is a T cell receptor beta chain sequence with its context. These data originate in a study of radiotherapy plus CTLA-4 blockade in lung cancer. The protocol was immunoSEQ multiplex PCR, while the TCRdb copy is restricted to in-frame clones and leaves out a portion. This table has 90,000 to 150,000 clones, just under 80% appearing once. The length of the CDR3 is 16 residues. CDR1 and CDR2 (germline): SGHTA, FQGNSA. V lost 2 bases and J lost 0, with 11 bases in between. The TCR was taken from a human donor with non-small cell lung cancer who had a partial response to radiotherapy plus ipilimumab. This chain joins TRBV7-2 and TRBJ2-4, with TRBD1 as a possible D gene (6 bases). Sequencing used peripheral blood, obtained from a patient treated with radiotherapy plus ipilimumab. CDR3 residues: CASSLQQGLAKNIQYF. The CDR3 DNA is TGTGCCAGCAGCTTACAACAGGGATTAGCCAAAAACATTCAGTACTTC. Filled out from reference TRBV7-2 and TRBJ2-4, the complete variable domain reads GAGVSQSPSNKVTEKGKDVELRCDPISGHTALYWYRQSLGQGLEFLIYFQGNSAPDKSGLPSDRFSAERTGGSVSTLTIQRTQQEDSAVYLCASSLQQGLAKNIQYFGAGTRLSVL.